These T cell receptor beta chains were read from a single sample in a study of blood T cell repertoires in COVID-19. Method: immunoSEQ multiplex PCR; TCRdb's copy keeps in-frame clones and lacks some. The sample carries 140,000 to 150,000 clones, about four fifths recorded once. Material for sequencing was peripheral blood. The receptors were gathered from a human donor with acute or convalescent COVID-19. The donor label of this sample is uncertain. CDR3s include the opening cysteine and the closing phenylalanine or tryptophan. The D gene is left open where the match is weak. Not every row has a clone size; where given, it reads once, few, many or a size class.

CDR3nt: TGTGCCAGTAGTAGGTTGGTGGCAGGGGGGAATGAGCAGTTCTTC
CDR3aa: CASSRLVAGGNEQFF
j_gene: TRBJ2-1
abundance: .
d_gene: .
v_gene: TRBV19

CDR3nt: TGTGCCAGCAGCTTGAAGGGGGCCAGGGAGGCTTTCTTT
CDR3aa: CASSLKGAREAFF
j_gene: TRBJ1-1
abundance: .
d_gene: TRBD1
v_gene: TRBV5-4

CDR3nt: TGTGCCAGCAGTGGGACAGGGGGCGGTTATGAAAAACTGTTTTTT
CDR3aa: CASSGTGGGYEKLFF
j_gene: TRBJ1-4
abundance: .
d_gene: TRBD1
v_gene: TRBV2

CDR3nt: TGTGCCAGCAGCTTTGACAGACCTAACTATGGCTACACCTTC
CDR3aa: CASSFDRPNYGYTF
j_gene: TRBJ1-2
abundance: .
d_gene: .
v_gene: TRBV11-2

CDR3nt: TGCGCCAGCAGCTTCCGATGGACAGGGGCGGACACTGAAGCTTTCTTT
CDR3aa: CASSFRWTGADTEAFF
j_gene: TRBJ1-1
abundance: .
d_gene: TRBD1
v_gene: TRBV5-1

CDR3nt: TGTGCTGGGGGCGCGGGTCTCACAACCTACGGGCAGTACTTC
CDR3aa: CAGGAGLTTYGQYF
j_gene: TRBJ2-7
abundance: .
d_gene: .
v_gene: TRBV30

CDR3nt: TGTGCCAGCAGTTTGAACAGGGTTGGCGGCTACACCTTC
CDR3aa: CASSLNRVGGYTF
j_gene: TRBJ1-2
abundance: .
d_gene: .
v_gene: TRBV12-3/TRBV12-4

CDR3nt: TGTGCCAGCAGTGATGGGTTGGTCCGGAGGAGGACTGAAGCTTTCTTT
CDR3aa: CASSDGLVRRRTEAFF
j_gene: TRBJ1-1
abundance: .
d_gene: .
v_gene: TRBV6-4

CDR3nt: TGTGCCAGCAGCTTAGGGCCAGGGTTGAACACTGAAGCTTTCTTT
CDR3aa: CASSLGPGLNTEAFF
j_gene: TRBJ1-1
abundance: .
d_gene: .
v_gene: TRBV7-2

CDR3nt: TGCGCCAGCAGCCAAGATGGGACAGGCGGCCAGCCCCAGCATTTT
CDR3aa: CASSQDGTGGQPQHF
j_gene: TRBJ1-5
abundance: .
d_gene: TRBD1
v_gene: TRBV4-1

CDR3nt: TGTGCCAGCAGTTCCCCCCCAGGGCCCCAGCATTTT
CDR3aa: CASSSPPGPQHF
j_gene: TRBJ1-5
abundance: .
d_gene: .
v_gene: TRBV27

CDR3nt: TGTGCCAGTAGTACCGGGACACCTGGAAACACCATATATTTT
CDR3aa: CASSTGTPGNTIYF
j_gene: TRBJ1-3
abundance: .
d_gene: .
v_gene: TRBV19

CDR3nt: TGTGCCACCAGTGACCCTACACCGGGGTACTATGGCTACACCTTC
CDR3aa: CATSDPTPGYYGYTF
j_gene: TRBJ1-2
abundance: .
d_gene: .
v_gene: TRBV24-1

CDR3nt: TGTGCCACCAGTGATCCTGCGGGGGGGCCTGGCTGGAATGAGCAGTTCTTC
CDR3aa: CATSDPAGGPGWNEQFF
j_gene: TRBJ2-1
abundance: .
d_gene: TRBD2
v_gene: TRBV24-1

CDR3nt: TGCAGTGCTTATGACAGCCATGGCTACACCTTC
CDR3aa: CSAYDSHGYTF
j_gene: TRBJ1-2
abundance: .
d_gene: .
v_gene: TRBV20-1

CDR3nt: TGCAGCTCATGGGGCGGGAATACTAACTATGGCTACACCTTC
CDR3aa: CSSWGGNTNYGYTF
j_gene: TRBJ1-2
abundance: .
d_gene: .
v_gene: TRBV29-1

CDR3nt: TGTGCCAGCAGCCAAGATCTTAGACGAGACAGGGCACACACTGAAGCTTTCTTT
CDR3aa: CASSQDLRRDRAHTEAFF
j_gene: TRBJ1-1
abundance: .
d_gene: TRBD1
v_gene: TRBV14

CDR3nt: TGTGCCACCAGCGCGGACAGCAATAATTCACCCCTCCACTTT
CDR3aa: CATSADSNNSPLHF
j_gene: TRBJ1-6
abundance: .
d_gene: .
v_gene: TRBV10-3

CDR3nt: TGTGCCAGCAGCTCAGACAGGGGGCGGTCACCCCTCCACTTT
CDR3aa: CASSSDRGRSPLHF
j_gene: TRBJ1-6
abundance: .
d_gene: TRBD1
v_gene: TRBV7-2

CDR3nt: TGCGCCAGCAGCCAAGGGAGGGGACAGCCTGAAGCTTTCTTT
CDR3aa: CASSQGRGQPEAFF
j_gene: TRBJ1-1
abundance: .
d_gene: TRBD1
v_gene: TRBV4-1

CDR3nt: TGTGCCAGCAGCGACACAGGGGACCCGAACACCGGGGAGCTGTTTTTT
CDR3aa: CASSDTGDPNTGELFF
j_gene: TRBJ2-2
abundance: .
d_gene: TRBD1
v_gene: TRBV9

CDR3nt: TGTGCCAGCTCAGCAATCTCACCGGGACAGACTAACTATGGCTACACCTTC
CDR3aa: CASSAISPGQTNYGYTF
j_gene: TRBJ1-2
abundance: .
d_gene: TRBD1
v_gene: TRBV18

CDR3nt: TGTGCCAGCAGTTCCCCGGAGTCACCCCTCCACTTT
CDR3aa: CASSSPESPLHF
j_gene: TRBJ1-6
abundance: .
d_gene: .
v_gene: TRBV12-3/TRBV12-4

CDR3nt: TGTGCCAGCAGTCAACAGGGGATCAACTATGGCTACACCTTC
CDR3aa: CASSQQGINYGYTF
j_gene: TRBJ1-2
abundance: .
d_gene: TRBD1
v_gene: TRBV2

CDR3nt: TGTGCCAGCAGTTACAACGGGAACCTGGGGGAGCAGTACTTC
CDR3aa: CASSYNGNLGEQYF
j_gene: TRBJ2-7
abundance: .
d_gene: .
v_gene: TRBV6-5

CDR3nt: TGTGCCAGCAGGGTCAGACAGGGGGCAGGCTACACCTTC
CDR3aa: CASRVRQGAGYTF
j_gene: TRBJ1-2
abundance: .
d_gene: TRBD1
v_gene: TRBV2

CDR3nt: TGTGCCAGCTCCAACTACCTTTACAATGAGCAGTTCTTC
CDR3aa: CASSNYLYNEQFF
j_gene: TRBJ2-1
abundance: .
d_gene: .
v_gene: TRBV7-6

CDR3nt: TGTGCCAGCAGCGCGGACTCCCCTCGCTCCTATAATTCACCCCTCCACTTT
CDR3aa: CASSADSPRSYNSPLHF
j_gene: TRBJ1-6
abundance: .
d_gene: .
v_gene: TRBV5-6

CDR3nt: TGTGCCAGCAGCGTAGAAGGAGGGGGCAGCAATCAGCCCCAGCATTTT
CDR3aa: CASSVEGGGSNQPQHF
j_gene: TRBJ1-5
abundance: .
d_gene: TRBD1
v_gene: TRBV9

CDR3nt: TGTGCCAGCAGCTTAGGCCTTTGGGGAGGCTCTAAAGATACGCAGTATTTT
CDR3aa: CASSLGLWGGSKDTQYF
j_gene: TRBJ2-3
abundance: .
d_gene: .
v_gene: TRBV7-8

CDR3nt: TGTGCCAGCTCTCTGGAGGAGATTAATGCTTTCTTT
CDR3aa: CASSLEEINAFF
j_gene: TRBJ1-1
abundance: .
d_gene: .
v_gene: TRBV18

CDR3nt: TGTGCCAGCTCGCCTGTGGGACAGGGCGGCTCTGGGGCCAACGTCCTGACTTTC
CDR3aa: CASSPVGQGGSGANVLTF
j_gene: TRBJ2-6
abundance: .
d_gene: TRBD1
v_gene: TRBV18

CDR3nt: TGTGCCATCGGGGGAACGGGACAAAGCTCCTATAATTCACCCCTCCACTTT
CDR3aa: CAIGGTGQSSYNSPLHF
j_gene: TRBJ1-6
abundance: .
d_gene: .
v_gene: TRBV10-3

CDR3nt: TGCGCCAGCAGCATCTCAGGCGGGGGGCGGCAAGAGACCCAGTACTTC
CDR3aa: CASSISGGGRQETQYF
j_gene: TRBJ2-5
abundance: .
d_gene: TRBD2
v_gene: TRBV4-1

CDR3nt: TGTGCCAGCAGTATTACCCAGGGGGGCTCCGGGGAGCTGTTTTTT
CDR3aa: CASSITQGGSGELFF
j_gene: TRBJ2-2
abundance: .
d_gene: .
v_gene: TRBV2

CDR3nt: TGCGCCAGCAGCCCCCTGACGGGTAACTATGGCTACACCTTC
CDR3aa: CASSPLTGNYGYTF
j_gene: TRBJ1-2
abundance: .
d_gene: .
v_gene: TRBV4-1

CDR3nt: TGTGCCAGCAGCGGGGCTAGCGGGGGGCCCTACAATGAGCAGTTCTTC
CDR3aa: CASSGASGGPYNEQFF
j_gene: TRBJ2-1
abundance: .
d_gene: TRBD2
v_gene: TRBV27

CDR3nt: TGTGCCAGTACCCTCGCGGGAAGCTCCTATAATTCACCCCTCCACTTT
CDR3aa: CASTLAGSSYNSPLHF
j_gene: TRBJ1-6
abundance: .
d_gene: .
v_gene: TRBV19

CDR3nt: TGTGCCAGCTCACCAAGCCTAGGCGGGTATAGCAATCAGCCCCAGCATTTT
CDR3aa: CASSPSLGGYSNQPQHF
j_gene: TRBJ1-5
abundance: few
d_gene: .
v_gene: TRBV18

CDR3nt: TGTGCCTTCAAGCGGGACAGGGCCAACACCGGGGAGCTGTTTTTT
CDR3aa: CAFKRDRANTGELFF
j_gene: TRBJ2-2
abundance: .
d_gene: TRBD1
v_gene: TRBV30

CDR3nt: TGTGCCAGCAGCCAAGGAAACGGCTATGGCTACACCTTC
CDR3aa: CASSQGNGYGYTF
j_gene: TRBJ1-2
abundance: .
d_gene: .
v_gene: TRBV3-1/TRBV3-2

CDR3nt: TGTGCCAGCATCGAGGGAGTCTTTGCAACTAATGAAAAACTGTTTTTT
CDR3aa: CASIEGVFATNEKLFF
j_gene: TRBJ1-4
abundance: once
d_gene: .
v_gene: TRBV2

CDR3nt: TGTGCCAGCACCCTCGGCGGACTCGGCACAGATACGCAGTATTTT
CDR3aa: CASTLGGLGTDTQYF
j_gene: TRBJ2-3
abundance: .
d_gene: .
v_gene: TRBV14

CDR3nt: TGTGCCAGCAGCAACGGACAGTCAACTAATGAAAAACTGTTTTTT
CDR3aa: CASSNGQSTNEKLFF
j_gene: TRBJ1-4
abundance: .
d_gene: .
v_gene: TRBV7-9

CDR3nt: TGTGCCAGCAGCTCCCCGGGACAGGGAGGCACTGAAGCTTTCTTT
CDR3aa: CASSSPGQGGTEAFF
j_gene: TRBJ1-1
abundance: .
d_gene: TRBD1
v_gene: TRBV5-4

CDR3nt: TGTGCCAGCAGATCTGACAGGGGGTGGTCACCCCTCCACTTT
CDR3aa: CASRSDRGWSPLHF
j_gene: TRBJ1-6
abundance: few
d_gene: TRBD1
v_gene: TRBV28

CDR3nt: TGTGCCAGCAGTTTCGGCATGTCGGCGGCCGGGGCCAACGTCCTGACTTTC
CDR3aa: CASSFGMSAAGANVLTF
j_gene: TRBJ2-6
abundance: .
d_gene: .
v_gene: TRBV27

CDR3nt: TGTGCCAGTGGTCTCGCCGGGACAGGGGAAGGATCCCTCCACTTT
CDR3aa: CASGLAGTGEGSLHF
j_gene: TRBJ1-6
abundance: .
d_gene: TRBD1
v_gene: TRBV19

CDR3nt: TGTGCCAGCACCAAGGGGAGGGGCCGCTATAATTCACCCCTCCACTTT
CDR3aa: CASTKGRGRYNSPLHF
j_gene: TRBJ1-6
abundance: .
d_gene: .
v_gene: TRBV27

CDR3nt: TGTGCCAGTACCGATGGGCAGGGAGGCGCTGGCTACACCTTC
CDR3aa: CASTDGQGGAGYTF
j_gene: TRBJ1-2
abundance: .
d_gene: .
v_gene: TRBV19

CDR3nt: TGTGCCAGCAGTGGAAAGGACAGGGTAAGCAATCAGCCCCAGCATTTT
CDR3aa: CASSGKDRVSNQPQHF
j_gene: TRBJ1-5
abundance: few
d_gene: TRBD1
v_gene: TRBV6-1

CDR3nt: TGTGCCAGCAGTTACGGAGCAGGGGGCGGCGGCTACACCTTC
CDR3aa: CASSYGAGGGGYTF
j_gene: TRBJ1-2
abundance: .
d_gene: TRBD1
v_gene: TRBV6-5

CDR3nt: TGTGCCAGCAGTAAATGGGACAGGGGGCGCGGTCAGCCCCAGCATTTT
CDR3aa: CASSKWDRGRGQPQHF
j_gene: TRBJ1-5
abundance: .
d_gene: TRBD1
v_gene: TRBV27

CDR3nt: TGTGCCAGTAGTATCACAGGGACTGGGGCCAACGTCCTGACTTTC
CDR3aa: CASSITGTGANVLTF
j_gene: TRBJ2-6
abundance: .
d_gene: .
v_gene: TRBV19

CDR3nt: TGTGCCAGCAGTTACCAACTAGACGCCGAGACCCAGTACTTC
CDR3aa: CASSYQLDAETQYF
j_gene: TRBJ2-5
abundance: few
d_gene: .
v_gene: TRBV6-5